This is a list of T cell receptor beta chains from one sample in a study of blood T cells in healthy people across ages. In TCRdb, the 5' RACE reads were re-called with MiXCR into one record per CDR3 protein. The sample lists roughly 1.6 million distinct CDR3 sequences, about 32% occurring once. Material: blood. The receptors come from a woman under 40 in good health. Each CDR3 is given with its conserved first and last residue.

v_call,cdr3_aa
TRBV7-3,CASSLSRHQETQYF
TRBV20-1,CSASGTSDSGEQFF
TRBV5-5,CVSSLVQRETQYF
TRBV29-1,CSVGEGDSNQPQHF
TRBV20-1,CSAVTSGRAANEQFF
TRBV2,CAWGGTVEKRFF
TRBV28,CASSFAVNGYTF
TRBV27,CASSLAGGGQNTEAFF
TRBV29-1,CGVDRGTEQFF
TRBV29-1,CSVPDGRSTEAFF